This TCR beta chain was profiled in a study of T cell changes during pregnancy in multiple sclerosis. The assay was immunoSEQ multiplex PCR, and TCRdb's table has in-frame clones only and misses some. This sample has around 34,000 clones; 75% to 95% occur once, and the top ten carry around 12%. V dropped 5 bases and J dropped 7; count of bases not matched to a gene: 7. The CDR3 has 16 amino acids. Germline V lookup: CDR1 SGHNT, CDR2 YENEEA. The input for sequencing was CD8+ T cells from peripheral blood mononuclear cells, taken in the first trimester of pregnancy. The chain combines TRBV11-3 with TRBJ2-1; TRBD2 agrees at 14 bases. This sequence was found in a female donor with multiple sclerosis, enrolled in a pregnancy study. CDR3 in DNA: TGTGCCAGCAGCAGCCCGGGACTAGCGGGAGTGAATGAGCAGTTCTTC. This translates into CASSSPGLAGVNEQFF.